The 25 T cell receptor beta chains below all came from one sample that was sequenced in a study of healthy donors' naive CD4 and CD8 T cells. A linear amplification protocol produced the TCR libraries from roughly 0.5 ug of total RNA. TCRdb ran MiXCR on the reads and lists one entry per CDR3 protein. The repertoire consists of 150,000 to 200,000 distinct CDR3 sequences, with 65% to 75% occurring once and the leading ten covering 2.3%. The sequencing sample was made of naive CD4+ and CD8+ T cells sorted from blood, pooled from several donors. The receptors were gathered from a pool of human donors in good health; the sample pools cells from several healthy donors.

This clonotype is a singleton in its sample. The junction departs from germline at one end; a sequencing error may be responsible. This chain connects TRBV29-1 to TRBJ2-3; D unclear. The CDR3 consists of 13 residues. The germline CDR1 and CDR2 sequences are SQVTM and ANQGSEA. CDR3 nucleotide sequence: TGCAGCGTTGATGCCAGTTCCCTAGAAACGCAGTATTTC. As protein: CSVDASSLETQYF.

About this clonotype: Germline and junction disagree at one end, which may indicate a read error. This CDR3 is CSVEEQSSYEQYF. As DNA, the CDR3 is TGCAGCGTGGAAGAGCAGAGCTCCTACGAGCAGTACTTC. The rearrangement links TRBV29-1 to TRBJ2-7; D remains unclear. This CDR3 contains 13 residues. Germline CDR1 is SQVTM and CDR2 is ANQGSEA.

The rearrangement uses TRBV6-5 and TRBJ2-7; 7 nucleotides match TRBD2. This CDR3 has 15 residues. Germline assignment: CDR1 MNHEY and CDR2 SVGAGI. With V trimmed by 4 bases and J by 2 bases, 8 bases remained unmatched. This chain's CDR3 is CASSFGTTGAYEQYF. DNA for the CDR3: TGTGCCAGCAGTTTCGGGACTACGGGTGCCTACGAGCAGTACTTC.

This clonotype occurred a few times. V is TRBV19 and J is TRBJ2-5; 8 positions agree with TRBD2. Germline V gives CDR1 LNHDA, CDR2 SQIVND (reference sequence). This CDR3 spans 13 amino acids. Losses at the gene ends were 6 bases for V and 4 bases for J; bases not matched to a gene: 4. The CDR3 sequence is CASSIGRGETQYF. As DNA, the CDR3 is TGTGCCAGTAGCATCGGGAGGGGAGAGACCCAGTACTTC.

The chain links TRBV18 to TRBJ1-1, with D possibly matching TRBD1 (5 bases). The CDR3 totals 14 residues. V gave up 4 bases and J gave up 4 bases, with 13 bases separating them. CDR1 KGHSH and CDR2 LQKENI come from the germline V gene. In DNA, the CDR3 is TGTGCCAGCTCACAGCCCCGGCAGGGCACTGAAGCTTTCTTT. It translates to CASSQPRQGTEAFF. The full variable domain, with the rest looked up from reference TRBV18 and TRBJ1-1, is NAGVMQNPRHLVRRRGQEARLRCSPMKGHSHVYWYRQLPEEGLKFMVYLQKENIIDESGMPKERFSAEFPKEGPSILRIQQVVRGDSAAYFCASSQPRQGTEAFFGQGTRLTVV.

The CDR3: CASTFSGSTGELFF. The CDR3 coding sequence is TGTGCCAGCACCTTTAGCGGGAGTACCGGGGAGCTGTTTTTT. The V gene is TRBV12-5, the J gene TRBJ2-2; 9 nucleotides line up with TRBD2. Germline CDR1 is LGHNT and CDR2 is FRNRAP. CDR3 length: 14 residues.

The rearrangement links TRBV12-3 or TRBV12-4 to TRBJ1-5; D unresolved. This CDR3 is 13 amino acids long. DNA for the CDR3: TGTGCTAGTGGTACTTATAGCAATCAGCCCCAGCATTTT. Amino acids: CASGTYSNQPQHF.

The chain employs TRBV29-1 and TRBJ2-7; D is uncertain. V lost 4 bases to trimming and J lost 2 bases, with 9 bases between them. The CDR3 extends over 12 amino acids. Germline V CDR1 and CDR2: SQVTM, ANQGSEA. The CDR3 region is CSVGRDPYEQYF. CDR3 bases: TGCAGCGTTGGAAGGGATCCCTACGAGCAGTACTTC.

The rearrangement joins TRBV6-6 to TRBJ1-1; maybe TRBD1 (5 bases). Germline V gene data show CDR1 as MNHNY and CDR2 as SVGAGI (reference sequence). V lost 5 bases to trimming and J lost 7 bases, with 17 bases between them. This CDR3 has 14 residues. The CDR3 sequence is CASSHWVGADEAFF. CDR3 sequence (DNA): TGTGCCAGCAGTCACTGGGTTGGGGCGGATGAAGCTTTCTTT.

The chain joins TRBV12-3 or TRBV12-4 to TRBJ1-2; D gene unclear. With 3 bases removed from V and 0 bases from J, the gap between germline ends came to 8 bases. This CDR3 is built from 14 residues. As DNA, the CDR3 is TGTGCCAGCAGTTTCGGGTCCCCTAACTATGGCTACACCTTC. Translation gives CASSFGSPNYGYTF.

This CDR3 reads CSVEGRNTEAFF. CDR3 sequence (DNA): TGCAGCGTTGAAGGCAGGAACACTGAAGCTTTCTTT. The rearrangement links TRBV29-1 to TRBJ1-1; D gene ambiguous. V was trimmed by 1 base and J by 1 base, leaving 4 bases between them. CDR1 is SQVTM, CDR2 ANQGSEA, per germline. The CDR3 extends over 12 amino acids.

This chain connects TRBV29-1 to TRBJ2-1; no firm D call. The CDR3 runs to 14 residues. V lost 4 bases to trimming and J lost 6 bases, with 16 bases between them. Germline V lookup: CDR1 SQVTM, CDR2 ANQGSEA. CDR3 region: CSVGTAPTINEQFF. The CDR3, as DNA: TGCAGCGTTGGAACAGCCCCAACAATCAATGAGCAGTTCTTC.

The J gene is TRBJ1-1, the V gene TRBV12-3 or TRBV12-4, with 10 bases that match TRBD1. J lost 9 bases, V lost 5 bases, and 6 bases had no gene match. This CDR3 has 13 amino acids. CDR3: CASSGTGVDQAFF. DNA of the CDR3: TGTGCCAGCAGTGGGACAGGGGTGGATCAAGCTTTCTTT.

CDR3 in DNA: TGTGCCATCAGTGTCGAAGGACCTCGCTCTGGAAACACCATATATTTT. This codes for CAISVEGPRSGNTIYF. The gene calls are TRBV10-3 and TRBJ1-3; D is ambiguous. V was shortened by 4 bases and J by 0 bases, with 13 bases between the two germline ends. CDR1 and CDR2 (germline): ENHRY, SYGVKD. This CDR3 is 16 amino acids long.

This clonotype appeared a single time. The chain combines TRBV29-1 with TRBJ1-1; D not resolved. Trimming left V 3 bases short and J 9 bases short, with 14 bases between. CDR3 length: 12 amino acids. Germline loops: CDR1 SQVTM, CDR2 ANQGSEA. The chain's CDR3 is CSVDRAEGKAFF. In DNA, the CDR3 is TGCAGCGTTGATCGGGCTGAAGGCAAAGCTTTCTTT.

Here the CDR3 reads CAREDRVSYEQYF. In DNA form, the CDR3 reads TGTGCCAGGGAGGACAGGGTCTCCTACGAGCAGTACTTC. The J gene is TRBJ2-7, the V gene TRBV2, with 8 bases that match TRBD1. Germline assignment: CDR1 SNHLY and CDR2 FYNNEI. The trim removed 9 bases at V and 0 bases at J, leaving 4 bases unmatched. This CDR3 comprises 13 residues.

This rearrangement joins TRBV12-5 to TRBJ2-3; possibly TRBD2 for D (5 bases). V lost 3 bases to trimming and J lost 2 bases, with 9 bases between them. In germline, CDR1 is LGHNT, CDR2 FRNRAP. This CDR3 is built from 14 residues. DNA for the CDR3: TGTGCTAGTGGTTTAAGTAGCGCCACAGATACGCAGTATTTT. This encodes CASGLSSATDTQYF.

This clonotype occurred a few times. This sequence joins TRBV27 and TRBJ2-7; unclear D gene. Germline CDR1 MNHEY, CDR2 SMNVEV (reference sequence). The V gene lost 0 bases and the J gene lost 2 bases, with 8 bases spanning the gap. The CDR3 has 14 amino acids. The CDR3 nucleotides are TGTGCCAGCAGTTTATCAAGACGGGCCTACGAGCAGTACTTC. It yields the protein CASSLSRRAYEQYF.

The chain has TRBV10-3 and TRBJ1-1, with 8 positions matching TRBD1. The CDR3 contains 13 residues. CDR1 is ENHRY, CDR2 SYGVKD, per germline. The ends lost 10 bases at V and 10 bases at J; junction bases unmatched: 14. The CDR3 sequence is CATYDTGGVSAFF. For the CDR3, the DNA is TGTGCCACGTACGATACAGGGGGTGTTTCAGCTTTCTTT.

This chain connects TRBV29-1 to TRBJ1-1, with 7 bases identical to TRBD1. Germline CDR1 SQVTM, CDR2 ANQGSEA. V shed 4 bases and J 6 bases; nucleotides not matched to a gene: 5. The CDR3 sequence is 12 residues long. The CDR3 coding sequence is TGCAGCGTTGTACAGGGGACACCTGAAGCTTTCTTT. Its protein is CSVVQGTPEAFF.

The rearrangement uses TRBV20-1 and TRBJ2-1; no reliable D call. The CDR3 has 14 amino acids. Trimming pared 3 bases from V and 0 bases from J, leaving 9 bases between. CDR1 is DFQATT, CDR2 SNEGSKA, per germline (reference sequence). In nucleotides, the CDR3 is TGCAGTGCTAGGTTGGAGATCTCCTACAATGAGCAGTTCTTC. Its protein product is CSARLEISYNEQFF.

This chain uses TRBV29-1 with TRBJ1-2, with 9 bases fitting TRBD1. The junction had 6 bases not matched to a gene; V was cut back by 6 bases and J by 4 bases. The CDR3 is made up of 13 amino acids. Germline assignment: CDR1 SQVTM and CDR2 ANQGSEA. The CDR3 DNA follows: TGCAGCGTCCGCCCGACAGGGGGCTATGGCTACACCTTC. This translates into CSVRPTGGYGYTF. The variable domain in full, with the rest retrieved from reference TRBV29-1 and TRBJ1-2, is SAVISQKPSRDICQRGTSLTIQCQVDSQVTMMFWYRQQPGQSLTLIATANQGSEATYESGFVIDKFPISRPNLTFSTLTVSNMSPEDSSIYLCSVRPTGGYGYTFGSGTRLTVV.

The rearrangement uses TRBV29-1 and TRBJ1-2; 8 bases map to TRBD1. Germline CDR1 and CDR2: SQVTM and ANQGSEA. The CDR3 covers 13 residues. With 2 bases clipped from V and 7 bases from J, the junction kept 6 bases outside the gene matches. CDR3: CSVEPDRDTGYTF. CDR3 in DNA: TGCAGCGTTGAACCGGACAGGGACACTGGCTACACCTTC.

As to this clonotype: One junction end does not reproduce the germline sequence, and a read error may be involved. CDR3 sequence: CASSAGFGLAYGQYF. The CDR3 DNA sequence: TGTGCCAGTAGTGCCGGGTTTGGCCTGGCTTACGGGCAGTACTTC. The genes are TRBV19 and TRBJ2-7, with no clear D. This CDR3 contains 15 residues. Germline V gives CDR1 LNHDA, CDR2 SQIVND (reference sequence).

V gene TRBV10-3 combines with J gene TRBJ2-1; TRBD2 matches at 12 bases. The V segment lost 4 bases and the J segment 4 bases; nucleotides outside the gene matches: 2. In germline, CDR1 is ENHRY, CDR2 SYGVKD. The CDR3 extends over 15 amino acids. CDR3 sequence (DNA): TGTGCCATCAGTGTCGGACTAGCGGGATACAATGAGCAGTTCTTC. It specifies CAISVGLAGYNEQFF.